A selection of T cell receptor beta chains follows, all from one sample in a study of read filtering for tumor transcriptome and immune sequencing. TCRdb re-called the reads with MiXCR, one entry per CDR3 protein. The sample has more than 70,000 distinct CDR3 sequences; 20% to 25% are singletons. Sequencing was performed on a population of CD138-negative cells sorted from bone marrow. These receptors were collected from a donor aged 40 or older with multiple myeloma. CDR3s include the opening cysteine and the closing phenylalanine or tryptophan. Each record gives: D gene, clone size, J gene, V gene, CDR3 DNA, CDR3 protein. A D gene is named only where the DNA matches it firmly. For some rows the clone size is stated as once, few or many, or as a class when expanded; others skip it.

TRBD2 | many | TRBJ2-2 | TRBV11-2 | TGTGCCAGCAGCTTAGAGGTCTCTAGCGGAGGTCCCGGGGAGCTGTTTTTT | CASSLEVSSGGPGELFF
- | many | TRBJ2-1 | TRBV20-1 | TGCAGTGCCTCGGTTATAGCGCGATACAATGAGCAGTTCTTC | CSASVIARYNEQFF
TRBD2 | - | TRBJ2-3 | TRBV24-1 | TGTGCCACCTCTGGACTAGCGGCAACAGATACGCAGTATTTT | CATSGLAATDTQYF
- | many | TRBJ1-5 | TRBV7-2 | TGTGCCAGCAGCCCCCACCTTACAGGGTTTGATCAGCCCCAGCATTTT | CASSPHLTGFDQPQHF
TRBD2 | many | TRBJ2-6 | TRBV6-5 | TGTGCCAGCAGTTGGGGGGGGGGTTTCTCTGGGGCCAACGTCCTGACTTTC | CASSWGGGFSGANVLTF
- | - | TRBJ2-3 | TRBV11-2 | TGTGCCAGCAGCCTTCCAGGGTTCACAGATACGCAGTATTTT | CASSLPGFTDTQYF
- | - | TRBJ1-1 | TRBV28 | TGTGCCAGCGGAACAGGGACGTGGACTGAAGCTTTCTTT | CASGTGTWTEAFF
- | - | TRBJ2-6 | TRBV28 | TGTGCCAGCAGAGACAGTCCCGGGGCCAACGTCCTGACTTTC | CASRDSPGANVLTF
- | many | TRBJ1-1 | TRBV29-1 | TGCAGCGTTGCCGGACAATACCGGACTGAAGCTTTCTTT | CSVAGQYRTEAFF
- | many | TRBJ2-5 | TRBV7-2 | TGTGCCAGCAGTCCCGGGGAGACCCAGTACTTC | CASSPGETQYF
TRBD1 | many | TRBJ1-1 | TRBV20-1 | TGCAGTGAGGCGGAGGGGGCTGAGTTCACTGAAGCTTTCTTT | CSEAEGAEFTEAFF
- | few | TRBJ1-4 | TRBV7-9 | TGTGCCAGCAGCCCCCCCGTCCACAACGGGGAAAAACTGTTTTTT | CASSPPVHNGEKLFF
- | many | TRBJ2-3 | TRBV20-1 | TGCAGTGCTAGCCACAGGAGACCCACAGATACGCAGTATTTT | CSASHRRPTDTQYF
- | few | TRBJ1-1 | TRBV24-1 | TGTGCCACCCCCACCGAGACAGACAAGAACACTGAAGCTTTCTTT | CATPTETDKNTEAFF
- | - | TRBJ1-3 | TRBV6-2/TRBV6-3 | TGTGCCAGCAGTTCCTCTTTAAGAAACACCATATATTTT | CASSSSLRNTIYF
TRBD1 | many | TRBJ1-5 | TRBV27 | TGTGCCAGCAGTGCGGACAGGAACCAGCCCCAGCATTTT | CASSADRNQPQHF
- | few | TRBJ1-2 | TRBV6-5 | TGTGCCAGCAGTCGTGTGGGAGATCTAAGCAACGGCTACACCTTC | CASSRVGDLSNGYTF
TRBD1 | many | TRBJ2-5 | TRBV5-1 | TGCGCCAGCAGCCACCAGACAGGGAGTGGGGAGACCCAGTACTTC | CASSHQTGSGETQYF
TRBD1 | few | TRBJ1-1 | TRBV5-1 | TGCGCCAGCAGCTCGTGGGCGGACAGGGGCGAAGCTTTCTTT | CASSSWADRGEAFF
- | few | TRBJ2-1 | TRBV7-9 | TGTGCCAGCAGCTTAGTCCCTTGGCTGGGCAATGAGCAGTTCTTC | CASSLVPWLGNEQFF
TRBD2 | many | TRBJ2-4 | TRBV6-2/TRBV6-3 | TGTGCCAGCAGTTACGGTCTAGCGGGGAAGATAGCCAAAAACATTCAGTACTTC | CASSYGLAGKIAKNIQYF
- | many | TRBJ2-1 | TRBV5-6 | TGTGCCAGCAGCTTGGATCGCATCGAGCAGTTCTTC | CASSLDRIEQFF
- | many | TRBJ1-2 | TRBV7-2 | TGTGCCAGCAGCCCCCCCCGGGAAGGAGGCTACACCTTC | CASSPPREGGYTF
- | many | TRBJ1-4 | TRBV20-1 | TGCAGTGCCCGCCCCCGGGATCTTAATGAAAAACTGTTTTTT | CSARPRDLNEKLFF
- | many | TRBJ2-7 | TRBV4-2 | TGTGCCAGCAGCCAAGATGACAGGACCTACGAGCAGTACTTC | CASSQDDRTYEQYF
TRBD1 | few | TRBJ2-2 | TRBV5-1 | TGCGCCAGCAGCCGCCGACAGGGGGAGAACACCGGGGAGCTGTTTTTT | CASSRRQGENTGELFF
- | many | TRBJ1-2 | TRBV5-6 | TGTGCCAGCAGCTTGGGCCCTCCGGTTGTGAGCGGCTACACCTTC | CASSLGPPVVSGYTF
- | - | TRBJ2-3 | TRBV14 | TGTGCCAGCAGCCGATCCACAAATACGCAGTATTTT | CASSRSTNTQYF
TRBD2 | - | TRBJ2-1 | TRBV7-9 | TGTGCCAGCAGCCCTCCCTGGACTAGCACCTACAATGAGCAGTTCTTC | CASSPPWTSTYNEQFF
- | many | TRBJ1-1 | TRBV19 | TGTGCCAGTACTATGGACCCTACAGAAAACACTGAAGCTTTCTTT | CASTMDPTENTEAFF
- | many | TRBJ2-2 | TRBV7-9 | TGTGCCAGCAGCTCGGACTTGCCGCACACCGGGGAGCTGTTTTTT | CASSSDLPHTGELFF
- | many | TRBJ2-7 | TRBV5-4 | TGTGCCAGCAGCGGGGGAAACGGCGAGCAGTACTTC | CASSGGNGEQYF
- | few | TRBJ1-3 | TRBV6-6 | TGTGCCAGCAGTTACTCGGCTGGGGACCCCGGAAACACCATATATTTT | CASSYSAGDPGNTIYF
TRBD1 | many | TRBJ1-2 | TRBV7-9 | TGTGCCAGCAGCTCCCGGGACAGGGGGCCTGGCTACACCTTC | CASSSRDRGPGYTF
- | many | TRBJ1-1 | TRBV5-1 | TGCGCCAGCAGCTGGACCGGGGGAGGGGGCACTGAAGCTTTCTTT | CASSWTGGGGTEAFF
- | many | TRBJ1-5 | TRBV15 | TGTGCCACCAGCAGAGATCAGGCACTCCAGCATTTT | CATSRDQALQHF
TRBD1 | few | TRBJ2-3 | TRBV7-9 | TGTGCCAGCAGCCCCCGGACAGGTGGGATTGCAGATACGCAGTATTTT | CASSPRTGGIADTQYF
- | many | TRBJ2-5 | TRBV6-5 | TGTGCCAGCAGTTACGCCATCAAGGGGACCCAGTACTTC | CASSYAIKGTQYF
- | many | TRBJ1-5 | TRBV12-3/TRBV12-4 | TGTGCCAGCAGCCCCGACAGGACTTGGGAGCCCCAGCATTTT | CASSPDRTWEPQHF
- | - | TRBJ1-1 | TRBV20-1 | TGCAGTGGTTTGGAGAACACTGAAGCTTTCTTT | CSGLENTEAFF
TRBD2 | many | TRBJ2-1 | TRBV7-2 | TGTGCCAGCAGCCCACCTCCGACTAGCGGGGGGCTCAGCTCCTACAATGAGCAGTTCTTC | CASSPPPTSGGLSSYNEQFF
TRBD1 | many | TRBJ2-1 | TRBV27 | TGTGCCAGCAGTATCTCCGGGACAGGGTTCAATGAGCAGTTCTTC | CASSISGTGFNEQFF
TRBD2 | many | TRBJ2-1 | TRBV20-1 | TGCAGTGCTAGCGCACTAGCGGACTACAATGAGCAGTTCTTC | CSASALADYNEQFF
- | few | TRBJ2-3 | TRBV7-9 | TGTGCCAGCAGCCCCCGGGAGATACCAGATACGCAGTATTTT | CASSPREIPDTQYF
TRBD2 | many | TRBJ2-1 | TRBV28 | TGTGCCAGCAGCCTTCTGCCGGGGGGTAGCAATGAGCAGTTCTTC | CASSLLPGGSNEQFF
- | - | TRBJ1-1 | TRBV6-5 | TGTGCCAGCAGTGAGCCCGACGGGAGTATGGTAACTTTCTTT | CASSEPDGSMVTFF
- | many | TRBJ2-2 | TRBV9 | TGTGCCAGCAGCGCCCAACCGTTAACGGGGGGCAACACCGGGGAGCTGTTTTTT | CASSAQPLTGGNTGELFF
- | few | TRBJ2-5 | TRBV2 | TGTGCCAGCAGCGTGCGGGTCCGAGAGACCCAGTACTTC | CASSVRVRETQYF
- | many | TRBJ2-7 | TRBV28 | TGTGCCAGCGGTCCGGAGAGCGAGCAGTACTTC | CASGPESEQYF
TRBD1 | many | TRBJ1-5 | TRBV14 | TGTGCCAGCAGCCATGAAAGCGGGACAGGGGATTGCAATCAGCCCCAGCATTTT | CASSHESGTGDCNQPQHF
TRBD1 | - | TRBJ1-5 | TRBV7-8 | TGTGCCAGCAGCTCCAGGGGGGTATTCGGGAAGCAGGATCAGCCCCGGCATTTT | CASSSRGVFGKQDQPRHF
- | once | TRBJ1-3 | TRBV5-1 | TGCGCCAGCAGCTTGGACGGTGGAGGGGGAAACACCATATATTTT | CASSLDGGGGNTIYF